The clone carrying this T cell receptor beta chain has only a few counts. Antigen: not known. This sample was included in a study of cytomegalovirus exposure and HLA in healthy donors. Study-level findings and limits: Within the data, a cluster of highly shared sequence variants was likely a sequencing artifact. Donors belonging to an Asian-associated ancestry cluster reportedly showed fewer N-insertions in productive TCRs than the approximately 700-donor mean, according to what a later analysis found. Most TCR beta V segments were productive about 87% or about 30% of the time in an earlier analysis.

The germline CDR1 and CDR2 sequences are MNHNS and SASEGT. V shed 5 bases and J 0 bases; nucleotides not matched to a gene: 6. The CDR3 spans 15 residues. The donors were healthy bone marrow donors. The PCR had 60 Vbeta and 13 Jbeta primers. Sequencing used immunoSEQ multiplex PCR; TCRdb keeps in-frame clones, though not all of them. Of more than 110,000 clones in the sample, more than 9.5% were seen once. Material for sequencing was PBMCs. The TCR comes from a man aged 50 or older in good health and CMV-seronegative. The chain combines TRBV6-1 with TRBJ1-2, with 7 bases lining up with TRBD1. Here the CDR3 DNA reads TGTGCCAGCAGTTTCACGACAGGGACTAACTATGGCTACACCTTC. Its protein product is CASSFTTGTNYGYTF.